Below are 14 T cell receptor beta chains sequenced from a single sample in a study of siplizumab effects on memory and regulatory T cells. Generated by immunoSEQ multiplex PCR, the TCRdb table keeps only in-frame clones and is missing some. The sample consists of 50,000 or so clones, approximately 93% of them appearing once. The sample consisted of CD8+ T cells sorted from blood. The origin of the receptors is a human donor in good health.

The chain joins TRBV4-1 to TRBJ2-7; D is perhaps TRBD1 (5 bases). Trimming removed 2 bases from V and 2 bases from J, with 13 bases in between. The CDR3 totals 15 residues. CDR1 and CDR2 (germline): MGHRA, YSYEKL. DNA of the CDR3: TGCGCCAGCAGCCAAAGACAGACGGCAGCCTACGAGCAGTACTTC. Its translation is CASSQRQTAAYEQYF.

The chain is built from TRBV14 and TRBJ2-1; TRBD2 matches at 7 bases. V shed 4 bases and J 5 bases; nucleotides not matched to a gene: 11. The CDR3 contains 16 residues. Germline CDR1 is SGHDN and CDR2 is FVKESK. CDR3 DNA: TGTGCCAGCAGCCCTGGGACTATCTTCGGTAACAATGAGCAGTTCTTC. Translating gives CASSPGTIFGNNEQFF.

This chain connects TRBV6-4 to TRBJ2-3; D is perhaps TRBD2 (6 bases). The CDR3 runs to 15 residues. CDR1 is MRHNA and CDR2 is SNTAGT in the germline V gene. The ends were cut back, 4 bases at V and 0 bases at J, with 11 bases in the middle. CDR3 DNA: TGTGCCAGCAGTGGCGGCGGGGCTAGCACAGATACGCAGTATTTT. Amino acids: CASSGGGASTDTQYF.

The rearrangement uses TRBV28 and TRBJ1-5; a weak D match, TRBD1 (5 bases). CDR3 length: 13 residues. From germline, CDR1 is MDHEN and CDR2 SYDVKM. The V gene lost 7 bases and the J gene lost 4 bases, with 11 bases spanning the gap. The CDR3 region has the DNA TGTGCCAGCACCGGGACGCAGAATCAGCCCCAGCATTTT. It specifies CASTGTQNQPQHF.

The chain uses TRBV9 and TRBJ2-2, with a tentative D call TRBD2 (5 bases). Germline V CDR1 and CDR2: SGDLS, YYNGEE. The CDR3 spans 16 residues. Trimming removed 4 bases at V and 1 base at J, with 14 bases between. DNA of the CDR3: TGTGCCAGCAGCCCCTCGAGCGGTCGGAACACCGGGGAGCTGTTTTTT. It translates to CASSPSSGRNTGELFF.

V usage is TRBV7-9 and J usage is TRBJ1-1, with 9 bases aligning to TRBD1. The germline CDR1 and CDR2 sequences are SEHNR and FQNEAQ (reference sequence). The V and J ends lost 3 bases and 5 bases, in that order; junction bases with no gene match: 13. The CDR3 is 17 amino acids. This CDR3 is CASSLFTGGFSWTEAFF. Written as DNA, the CDR3 is TGTGCCAGCAGCTTGTTCACAGGGGGCTTTAGTTGGACTGAAGCTTTCTTT.

V gene TRBV28 combines with J gene TRBJ2-3; D ambiguous. Germline V lookup: CDR1 MDHEN, CDR2 SYDVKM. With 4 bases removed from V and 5 bases from J, the gap between germline ends came to 10 bases. The CDR3 covers 13 residues. The CDR3: CASSSPTEDTQYF. The CDR3 DNA reads TGTGCCAGCAGTTCCCCCACAGAAGATACGCAGTATTTT.

This chain uses TRBV4-1 with TRBJ2-2, with D maybe TRBD2 (5 bases). Looked up from germline, CDR1 is MGHRA and CDR2 is YSYEKL. There are 13 residues in the CDR3. V lost 4 bases to trimming and J lost 4 bases, with 7 bases between them. CDR3 sequence reads: CASSPRGTGELFF. The CDR3 DNA sequence: TGCGCCAGCAGCCCTCGGGGCACCGGGGAGCTGTTTTTT.

The chain combines TRBV4-1 with TRBJ1-1; D may be TRBD1 (5 bases). This CDR3 contains 15 residues. The V gene lost 0 bases and the J gene lost 6 bases, with 14 bases spanning the gap. Germline loops: CDR1 MGHRA, CDR2 YSYEKL. CDR3 region: CASSQDGQGWSEAFF. The CDR3 region has the DNA TGCGCCAGCAGCCAAGATGGGCAGGGATGGTCTGAAGCTTTCTTT.

The chain combines TRBV11-2 with TRBJ2-1, with 12 positions matching TRBD2. V shed 4 bases and J 3 bases; nucleotides not matched to a gene: 4. The CDR3 totals 16 residues. Per germline, CDR1 SGHAT and CDR2 FQNNGV. CDR3 sequence: CASSSGLAGLYNEQFF. The CDR3 DNA follows: TGTGCCAGCAGCTCGGGACTAGCGGGCCTCTACAATGAGCAGTTCTTC.

The CDR3, as DNA: TGTGCCAGCAGCTTCGACGCGGGAGGGATAGACGAGCAGTACTTC. Encoded protein: CASSFDAGGIDEQYF. V and J are TRBV7-3 and TRBJ2-7; 9 bases match TRBD2. Looked up from germline, CDR1 is SGHTA and CDR2 is FQGTGA. V shed 3 bases and J 5 bases; nucleotides not matched to a gene: 8. There are 15 residues in the CDR3.

This clone appeared a single time. This chain uses TRBV4-3 with TRBJ2-2, with 12 positions matching TRBD2. The CDR3 consists of 16 residues. CDR1 and CDR2 from the germline V gene are LGHNA and YSLEER. The V gene end was trimmed by 4 bases and the J gene end by 1 base; junction bases not matched to a gene: 1. CDR3 residues: CASSRGLAGNTGELFF. CDR3 bases: TGCGCCAGCAGCCGGGGACTAGCGGGGAACACCGGGGAGCTGTTTTTT.

The rearrangement uses TRBV6-1 and TRBJ1-3; D remains unclear. The V gene lost 3 bases and the J gene lost 2 bases, with 5 bases spanning the gap. The CDR3 loop spans 13 amino acids. CDR1 and CDR2 from the germline V gene are MNHNS and SASEGT. CDR3 in amino acids: CASSDLAGNTIYF. CDR3 nucleotides: TGTGCCAGCAGTGATTTGGCTGGAAACACCATATATTTT.

The chain carries TRBV5-1 and TRBJ1-1; a possible D gene is TRBD1 (6 bases). The V end lost 4 bases, the J end lost 5 bases, and 21 bases lay between the germline ends. CDR3 size: 16 residues. CDR1 and CDR2 (germline): SGHRS, YFSETQ. The CDR3 here is CASSHAGGGHSTEAFF. The CDR3 region has the DNA TGCGCCAGCAGCCACGCTGGGGGCGGACATTCTACTGAAGCTTTCTTT.